Below are 10 T cell receptor beta chains sequenced from a single sample in a study of blood T cell repertoires in COVID-19. The repertoire was sequenced with immunoSEQ multiplex PCR; TCRdb's copy has only in-frame clones and lacks some. Altogether roughly 180,000 clones are present, 79% being singletons, with the ten largest covering 8.1%. The material sequenced was peripheral blood. The source is an older woman with COVID-19, enrolled during active disease.

V is TRBV5-1 and J is TRBJ2-3; 9 nucleotides match TRBD1. V lost 4 bases, J lost 5 bases, and 8 bases stayed unmatched. The CDR3 is 15 amino acids. Germline assignment: CDR1 SGHRS and CDR2 YFSETQ. The CDR3 bases are TGCGCCAGCAGCAGGGACAGGGCAAATAGAGATACGCAGTATTTT. Residues: CASSRDRANRDTQYF.

This clone occurred once. The rearrangement links TRBV6-5 to TRBJ1-1; 12 bases align to TRBD1. The J segment lost 6 bases and the V segment lost 9 bases, leaving 5 bases of the junction unmatched. Per germline, CDR1 MNHEY and CDR2 SVGAGI. CDR3 length equals 13 residues. CDR3 nucleotide sequence: TGTGCCAGAACCGGGACAGGGGGCTCTGAAGCTTTCTTT. Protein product: CARTGTGGSEAFF.

The rearrangement links TRBV7-2 to TRBJ1-4; 7 nucleotides agree with TRBD1. Unmatched junction bases numbered 9, after V lost 1 base and J lost 10 bases. CDR1 and CDR2 from the germline V gene are SGHTA and FQGNSA. CDR3 length: 15 residues. CDR3 nucleotide sequence: TGTGCCAGCAGCTTAGGTACAGGGGCGTTGGCAAAACTGTTTTTT. It specifies CASSLGTGALAKLFF.

The chain uses TRBV7-3 and TRBJ1-1, with 8 bases that match TRBD1. V dropped 6 bases and J dropped 2; count of bases not matched to a gene: 11. This CDR3 spans 16 amino acids. Per the germline V gene, CDR1 is SGHTA and CDR2 is FQGTGA. The CDR3, as DNA: TGTGCCAGCAGTCCTGGACAGGGTAGAGGAAACACTGAAGCTTTCTTT. Protein sequence: CASSPGQGRGNTEAFF.

This chain uses TRBV7-9 with TRBJ1-1, with D perhaps matching TRBD1 (5 bases). Looked up from germline, CDR1 is SEHNR and CDR2 is FQNEAQ (reference sequence). Trimming removed 1 base at V and 3 bases at J, with 9 bases between. CDR3 length equals 14 residues. The CDR3 nucleotides read TGTGCCAGCAGCTTAGTTCCGGGGGACACTGAAGCTTTCTTT. Its protein product is CASSLVPGDTEAFF.

In the case of this clone: Its ends do not fully match the called genes, so a read error is possible. The chain has TRBV5-1 and TRBJ2-1; D is possibly TRBD1 (6 bases). There are 14 residues in the CDR3. The V gene's germline CDR1 is SGHRS and CDR2 YFSETQ. The CDR3 loop reads CASRLVTGSGEQFF. The CDR3 DNA reads TGCGCCAGCAGGTTGGTTACAGGGTCCGGTGAGCAGTTCTTC.

The V gene is TRBV28, the J gene TRBJ2-5; perhaps TRBD1 as D (6 bases). Trimming left V 5 bases short and J 7 bases short, with 17 bases between. There are 14 residues in the CDR3. The V gene's germline CDR1 is MDHEN and CDR2 SYDVKM. The CDR3 region has the DNA TGTGCCAGCAGTCCGACACAGGGCCAGGGGACCCAGTACTTC. Translation gives CASSPTQGQGTQYF. The full variable domain, its missing parts supplied by reference TRBV28 and TRBJ2-5, is DVKVTQSSRYLVKRTGEKVFLECVQDMDHENMFWYRQDPGLGLRLIYFSYDVKMKEKGDIPEGYSVSREKKERFSLILESASTNQTSMYLCASSPTQGQGTQYFGPGTRLLVL.

V gene TRBV19 combines with J gene TRBJ1-2; unclear D gene. CDR3 size: 13 residues. The ends were cut back, 6 bases at V and 3 bases at J, with 11 bases in the middle. CDR1 is LNHDA and CDR2 is SQIVND in the germline V gene (reference sequence). In DNA, the CDR3 is TGTGCCAGTAGAAGCTTTCAGGACTATGGCTACACCTTC. It specifies CASRSFQDYGYTF.

The chain employs TRBV11-1 and TRBJ2-3, with TRBD1 identical over 9 bases. This CDR3 has 16 amino acids. CDR1 SGHAT and CDR2 FQDESV come from the germline V gene (reference sequence). V lost 4 bases and J lost 6; bases outside the gene matches: 11. DNA for the CDR3: TGTGCCAGCAGCTACCAATCCGGGACAGGGTTGGATACGCAGTATTTT. Translating gives CASSYQSGTGLDTQYF.

The sample holds one count of this clone. This chain's CDR3 is CASSTPIGLGNNEQFF. The CDR3 bases are TGTGCCAGCAGCACCCCGATAGGCCTAGGAAACAATGAGCAGTTCTTC. This chain connects TRBV9 to TRBJ2-1; D not resolved. This CDR3 region has 16 residues. Between the trimmed V and J ends, which lost 4 bases and 5 bases, there was a span of 19 bases. Germline V CDR1 and CDR2: SGDLS, YYNGEE.